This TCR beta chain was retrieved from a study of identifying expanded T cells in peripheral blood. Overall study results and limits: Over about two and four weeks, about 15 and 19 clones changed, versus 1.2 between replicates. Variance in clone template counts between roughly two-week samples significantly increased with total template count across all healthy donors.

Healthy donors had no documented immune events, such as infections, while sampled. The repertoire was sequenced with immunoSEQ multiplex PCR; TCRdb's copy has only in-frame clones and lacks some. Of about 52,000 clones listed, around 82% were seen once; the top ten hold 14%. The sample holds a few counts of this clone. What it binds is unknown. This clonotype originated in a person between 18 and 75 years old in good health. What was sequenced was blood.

CDR3 DNA: TGTGCCAGCAGCCCAGGGGGGAGGGGAACCACCCAGTACTTC. Residues: CASSPGGRGTTQYF. V gene TRBV11-2 combines with J gene TRBJ2-5; the D gene could be TRBD1 or TRBD2 (7 bases each). The V gene's germline CDR1 is SGHAT and CDR2 FQNNGV. The CDR3 spans 14 residues. Trimming pared 5 bases from V and 8 bases from J, leaving 18 bases between.